This T cell receptor (beta chain) was sequenced for a study of CD8+ T cells in alopecia areata listed by TCRdb under 2018. Looking at the study overall: The treated patients, all with moderate-to-severe alopecia areata, were enrolled in an open-label pilot trial of oral tofacitinib given at 5 to 10 mg twice daily. To study T cell clonal expansion in alopecia areata, the researchers applied high-throughput TCRbeta sequencing to both the C3H/HeJ mouse model and human patients. The RNA source kit depended on sample type: the PAXgene miRNA kit for fixed scalp, the miRNeasy kit for PBMCs, and the RNeasy kit for mouse skin. In humans, TCRbeta sequencing was performed on scalp tissue and on sorted CD4+ and CD8+ peripheral blood T cells from healthy controls and from patients with patchy or totalis/universalis alopecia areata. Patients on tofacitinib were biopsied at baseline and after 4 and 24 weeks of treatment, and several of the patients also had a later scalp biopsy. The SALT score, which quantifies the percentage of affected scalp surface area, was used to measure disease severity in treated patients. Scalp clonality was compared across normal scalp (n=4), patchy alopecia areata scalp (n=8), and alopecia totalis/universalis scalp (n=8). TCRbeta CDR3 regions were amplified by immunoSEQ multiplex PCR with 35 Vbeta forward and 13 Jbeta reverse primers. Patients received tofacitinib for 6 to 18 months and were then followed off drug for 6 months to check for delayed response and recurrence. General conclusions and limits of the study: Many expanded lesional clones were found to persist in scalp and blood during tofacitinib treatment, and relapse after treatment cessation may be partly explained by this persistence. Compared with normal scalp, lesional scalp had higher clonality and more expanded CD8+ clones, particularly in alopecia totalis/universalis, a pattern that suggests antigenic drive. Compared with mice, TCR sequences shared between patients were less clear, possibly partly because of HLA diversity across the patient population. Resident alphabeta T cells in normal human skin are also sequenced, complicating scalp TCR repertoire analysis, unlike mouse skin dominated by gammadelta T cells. Because the treated cohort was small and included a single nonresponder, larger studies are needed to assess links between baseline CD8+ expansion and response. Tofacitinib significantly decreased scalp clonality and the number of expanded CD8+ clones among the top 100 scalp clones.

The time point label for this specimen denotes: 24 weeks on oral tofacitinib. According to the study, the label for this sample's treatment or condition signals: oral pan-JAK inhibitor, 5-10 mg twice daily. From alopecia areata patients, peripheral blood was collected along with lesional scalp punch biopsies. After PBMCs were isolated by density centrifugation and stained for CD3, CD4 and CD8, a FACSAria was used to sort CD4+ and CD8+ T cells. The protocol used for the library was the immunoSEQ multiplex PCR assay. For TCR sequencing, RNA was extracted from every sample and reverse transcribed into cDNA to serve as template. SuperScript III was used for first-strand cDNA synthesis, primed with a 2:1 mix of oligo-dT and random hexamers. Amplification bias was assessed with a synthetic immune receptor repertoire, and residual bias was removed computationally. The study's own analysis went as follows. Raw reads were preprocessed to remove errors, and CDR3 was defined according to IMGT conventions as the region from the conserved cysteine to phenylalanine. Clonality was calculated as 1 minus Shannon entropy normalized by log2 of the number of productive unique TCRs. Whether each scalp clone was CD4 or CD8 was inferred by checking scalp TCRbeta sequences against the CD4 and CD8 repertoires from sorted blood. Not all clones reach the TCRdb copy of this immuneACCESS table, which keeps in-frame sequences only. Checked studies attribute under half of the gap to unresolved V genes and leave the rest unexplained. That table gives V, J and clone size, and the DNA gave D and trimming. This sample comprises some 95,000 clones, roughly 45% of them detected only once. In total, the top ten clones hold roughly 18% of the sample.

About this clone itself: The antigen this receptor binds is unknown. Nothing much larger sits one base from this clone, and base qualities are not available.

The sample was CD8+ T cells sorted from blood, taken at week 24, from a patient treated with tofacitinib. This TCR came from a human donor with alopecia areata.

The sequenced DNA is TGCAGCGTTGAGAGGCGGGAGTCTGGGGCCAACGTCCTGACTTTC. Translation gives CSVERRESGANVLTF. The chain uses TRBV29-1 and TRBJ2-6, with 7 bases in between that match TRBD2. The CDR3 has 15 amino acids, counting the end cysteine and phenylalanine. Of all the DNA, just the CDR3 is kept, 45 bases in frame from base 1. Unmatched junction bases come to 3, with V trimmed by 3 bases and J by 1 base. The germline V gene provides CDR1 SQVTM and CDR2 ANQGSEA.